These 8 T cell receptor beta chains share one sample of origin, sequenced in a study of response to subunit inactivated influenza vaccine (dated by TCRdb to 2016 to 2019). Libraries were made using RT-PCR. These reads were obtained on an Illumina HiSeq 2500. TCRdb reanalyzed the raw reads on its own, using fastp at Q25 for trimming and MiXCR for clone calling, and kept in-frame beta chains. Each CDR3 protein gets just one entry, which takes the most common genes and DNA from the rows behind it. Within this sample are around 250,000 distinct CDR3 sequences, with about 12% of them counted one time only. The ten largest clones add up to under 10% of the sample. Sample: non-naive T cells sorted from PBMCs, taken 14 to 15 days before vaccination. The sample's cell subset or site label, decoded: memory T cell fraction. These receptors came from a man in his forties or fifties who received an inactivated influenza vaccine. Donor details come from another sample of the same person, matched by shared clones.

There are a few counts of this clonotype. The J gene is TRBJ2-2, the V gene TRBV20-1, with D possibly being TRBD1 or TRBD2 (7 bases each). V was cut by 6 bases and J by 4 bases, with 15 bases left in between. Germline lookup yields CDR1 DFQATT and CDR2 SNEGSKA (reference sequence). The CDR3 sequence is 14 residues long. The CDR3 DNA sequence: TGCAGTGCCCCCGACAGGGAGGGCACCGGGGAGCTGTTTTTT. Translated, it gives CSAPDREGTGELFF.

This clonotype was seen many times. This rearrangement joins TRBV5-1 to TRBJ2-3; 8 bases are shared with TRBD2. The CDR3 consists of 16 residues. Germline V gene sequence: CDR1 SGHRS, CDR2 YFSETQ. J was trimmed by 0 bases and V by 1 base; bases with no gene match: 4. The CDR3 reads CASSLPTSGSTDTQYF. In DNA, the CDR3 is TGCGCCAGCAGCTTGCCAACTAGCGGTAGCACAGATACGCAGTATTTT.

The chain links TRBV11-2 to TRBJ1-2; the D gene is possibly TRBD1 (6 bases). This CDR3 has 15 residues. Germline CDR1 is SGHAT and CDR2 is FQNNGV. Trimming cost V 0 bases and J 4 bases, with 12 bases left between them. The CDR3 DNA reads TGTGCCAGCAGCTTAGAAGTCGGGGGGCGCTATGGCTACACCTTC. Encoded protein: CASSLEVGGRYGYTF.

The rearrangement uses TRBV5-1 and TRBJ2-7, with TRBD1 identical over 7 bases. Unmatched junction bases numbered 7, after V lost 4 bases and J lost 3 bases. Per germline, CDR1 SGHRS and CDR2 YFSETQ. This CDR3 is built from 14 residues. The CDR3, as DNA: TGCGCCAGCAGCCTCGGGGACAGACGCTACGAGCAGTACTTC. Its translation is CASSLGDRRYEQYF.

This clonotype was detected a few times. In DNA, the CDR3 is TGCAGTGCTAGAGTTATGGGACAGGCCTCCTACGAGCAGTACTTC. Amino acids: CSARVMGQASYEQYF. The chain is built from TRBV20-1 and TRBJ2-7; 8 bases line up with TRBD1. The CDR3 is 15 residues long. V dropped 1 base and J dropped 0; count of bases not matched to a gene: 5. Germline V gives CDR1 DFQATT, CDR2 SNEGSKA (reference sequence).

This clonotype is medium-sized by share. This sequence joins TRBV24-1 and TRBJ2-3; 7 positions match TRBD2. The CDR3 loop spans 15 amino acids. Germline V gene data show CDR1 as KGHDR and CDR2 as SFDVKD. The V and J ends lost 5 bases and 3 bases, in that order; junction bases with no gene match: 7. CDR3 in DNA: TGTGCCACCAGTGTCTTCGGCGGGGGAACAGATACGCAGTATTTT. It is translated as CATSVFGGGTDTQYF.

The CDR3, as DNA: TGTGCCAGCAGCTTTGGGGGGGCGGCCGGGGAGCTGTTTTTT. It encodes CASSFGGAAGELFF. The V and J genes are TRBV5-4 and TRBJ2-2, with D possibly matching TRBD2 (7 bases). Trimming cost V 2 bases and J 6 bases, with 11 bases left between them. CDR1 and CDR2 from the germline V gene are SGHNT and YYREEE (reference sequence). This CDR3 is 14 amino acids long.

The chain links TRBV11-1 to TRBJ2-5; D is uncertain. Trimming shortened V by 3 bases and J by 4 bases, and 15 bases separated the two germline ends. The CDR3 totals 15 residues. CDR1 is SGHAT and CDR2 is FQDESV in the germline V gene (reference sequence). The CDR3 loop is CASSFGPASGETQYF. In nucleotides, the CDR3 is TGTGCCAGCAGCTTCGGGCCAGCCTCAGGAGAGACCCAGTACTTC.